The 24 T cell receptor beta chains in this list originate from one sample, sequenced in a study of shared clonotypes between healthy human individuals. The assay was immunoSEQ multiplex PCR, and TCRdb's table has in-frame clones only and misses some. The sample has roughly 1,000,000 clones, 70% to 80% seen once. The sample consisted of memory CD4+ T cells from PBMCs. Subset meaning: CD45RA-negative fraction. The origin of the receptors is a man aged 18 to 30 in good health. Some clones in this sample may be carry-over from other donors' samples.

The chain links TRBV4-1 to TRBJ1-5, with D uncertain. The V gene lost 1 base and the J gene lost 4 bases, with 14 bases spanning the gap. CDR1 MGHRA and CDR2 YSYEKL come from the germline V gene. The CDR3 extends over 16 amino acids. CDR3 region: CASSQGADPGNQPQHF. The CDR3 DNA sequence: TGCGCCAGCAGCCAAGGGGCGGACCCCGGGAATCAGCCCCAGCATTTT.

V is TRBV18 and J is TRBJ1-5; D is undetermined. Germline CDR1 is KGHSH and CDR2 is LQKENI. This CDR3 has 15 residues. V was clipped by 1 base and J by 0 bases, with 7 bases between them. Here the CDR3 DNA reads TGTGCCAGCTCACCACAGACAAATAGCAATCAGCCCCAGCATTTT. This codes for CASSPQTNSNQPQHF.

The chain combines TRBV7-9 with TRBJ2-1; the D call may be TRBD1 or TRBD2 (5 bases each). The germline V gene has CDR1 SEHNR and CDR2 FQNEAQ (reference sequence). This CDR3 has 14 amino acids. The V end was cut by 3 bases, the J end by 11 bases, with 17 bases between. The CDR3 is CASSFRDPHTQQFF. The DNA for the CDR3 is TGTGCCAGCAGCTTCCGGGACCCCCATACGCAGCAGTTCTTC.

The chain employs TRBV2 and TRBJ1-4; D is unresolved. Germline V gives CDR1 SNHLY, CDR2 FYNNEI. The CDR3 runs 13 residues. Deletions cut 3 bases from V and 8 bases from J, with 10 bases between. The CDR3 loop is CASSEREGEKLFF. For the CDR3, the DNA is TGTGCCAGCAGTGAGAGGGAGGGAGAAAAACTGTTTTTT.

The CDR3 DNA follows: TGTGCCAGCAGCTCGACACCGGGACAGGGGGCGGAGCAGTACTTC. Amino acids: CASSSTPGQGAEQYF. This rearrangement joins TRBV11-2 to TRBJ2-7, with 12 positions matching TRBD1. V dropped 4 bases and J dropped 7; count of bases not matched to a gene: 8. Looked up from germline, CDR1 is SGHAT and CDR2 is FQNNGV. The length of the CDR3 is 15 residues.

V is TRBV2 and J is TRBJ2-7; D not resolved. This CDR3 is built from 11 residues. Trimming shortened V by 6 bases and J by 9 bases, and 12 bases separated the two germline ends. Per the germline V gene, CDR1 is SNHLY and CDR2 is FYNNEI. CDR3 coding DNA: TGTGCCAGCAGCCCATCCAGTGGGCAGTACTTC. Its translation is CASSPSSGQYF.

The chain carries TRBV19 and TRBJ1-2; 8 bases agree with TRBD1. With 3 bases clipped from V and 8 bases from J, the junction kept 5 bases outside the gene matches. This CDR3 is 13 amino acids long. Germline CDR1 and CDR2: LNHDA and SQIVND (reference sequence). DNA for the CDR3: TGTGCCAGTAGTATCGCAGGGGGCGCCGGCTACACCTTC. Protein: CASSIAGGAGYTF.

This chain uses TRBV30 with TRBJ2-7; D is unclear. V lost 1 base and J lost 6, with 7 bases in between. Germline lookup yields CDR1 GTSNPN and CDR2 SVGIG (reference sequence). The CDR3 extends over 11 amino acids. DNA of the CDR3: TGTGCCTGGAGTGGCTTCCGCGAGCAGTACTTC. Protein: CAWSGFREQYF.

Turning to this clone: The same CDR3 is also encoded by other DNA sequences in this sample. This chain joins TRBV28 and TRBJ2-7, with D perhaps matching TRBD1 (5 bases). Trimming left V 4 bases short and J 4 bases short, with 11 bases between. The CDR3 consists of 13 residues. In germline, CDR1 is MDHEN, CDR2 SYDVKM. The CDR3 DNA sequence: TGTGCCAGCAGTTCCGCAGGGATATACGAGCAGTACTTC. This sequence encodes CASSSAGIYEQYF.

This chain connects TRBV10-3 to TRBJ2-3; D not certain. Trimming removed 3 bases from V and 1 base from J, with 11 bases in between. This CDR3 contains 15 residues. Germline V gene lookup returns CDR1 ENHRY and CDR2 SYGVKD. The DNA for the CDR3 is TGTGCCATCAGTGACTCGGCACGTGGCACAGATACGCAGTATTTT. Its protein is CAISDSARGTDTQYF.

This sequence joins TRBV20-1 and TRBJ2-7; no clear D gene. Trimming stripped 5 bases from V and 6 bases from J, with 8 bases between. Germline V lookup: CDR1 DFQATT, CDR2 SNEGSKA (reference sequence). CDR3 size: 10 residues. This CDR3 reads CSAWEGEQYF. In DNA form, the CDR3 reads TGCAGTGCTTGGGAAGGCGAGCAGTACTTC.

This clone was counted many times. This chain joins TRBV28 and TRBJ2-2; the D gene could be TRBD1 or TRBD2 (5 bases each). Trimming cost V 3 bases and J 8 bases, with 16 bases left between them. In germline, CDR1 is MDHEN, CDR2 SYDVKM. The CDR3 extends over 15 amino acids. The CDR3 sequence: CASSFAGTRAGELFF. The CDR3, as DNA: TGTGCCAGCAGTTTCGCAGGGACCAGGGCAGGGGAGCTGTTTTTT.

The genes are TRBV29-1 and TRBJ1-4; D is unclear. V was clipped by 3 bases and J by 7 bases, with 9 bases between them. The CDR3 totals 12 residues. Germline values: CDR1 SQVTM, CDR2 ANQGSEA. The CDR3 loop is CSVDAGFEKLFF. CDR3 coding DNA: TGCAGCGTTGACGCTGGGTTTGAAAAACTGTTTTTT. Based on the CDR3 plus reference TRBV29-1 and TRBJ1-4, the full variable domain is SAVISQKPSRDICQRGTSLTIQCQVDSQVTMMFWYRQQPGQSLTLIATANQGSEATYESGFVIDKFPISRPNLTFSTLTVSNMSPEDSSIYLCSVDAGFEKLFFGSGTQLSVL.

This rearrangement joins TRBV29-1 to TRBJ2-5, with 7 bases identical to TRBD1. The end of the DNA fits TRBJ2-7 better, so the J call may be wrong. The CDR3 length is 13 residues. Germline CDR1 and CDR2: SQVTM and ANQGSEA. CDR3 in DNA: TGCAGCGTTGTTGAGACAGGGATGGACGAGCAGTACTTC. The encoded protein is CSVVETGMDEQYF.

This chain uses TRBV28 with TRBJ1-2; 8 bases map to TRBD1. This CDR3 is 14 amino acids long. After removal of 8 bases from V and 3 bases from J, the junction contained 8 bases not matched to a gene. The V gene's germline CDR1 is MDHEN and CDR2 SYDVKM. Here the CDR3 reads CASVPGQAYYGYTF. CDR3 sequence (DNA): TGTGCCAGCGTACCGGGACAGGCCTACTATGGCTACACCTTC.

The V and J genes are TRBV29-1 and TRBJ2-3, with 8 bases fitting TRBD2. The CDR3 contains 17 residues. J gave up 1 base and V 2 bases, and 11 bases lay outside the gene matches. CDR1 is SQVTM and CDR2 is ANQGSEA in the germline V gene. CDR3 loop: CSVENPIGLAGTDTQYF. The DNA for the CDR3 is TGCAGCGTTGAAAATCCGATCGGACTAGCCGGCACAGATACGCAGTATTTT.

The chain combines TRBV7-2 with TRBJ2-5; 8 nucleotides align to TRBD2. The germline gives CDR1 SGHTA, CDR2 FQGNSA. This CDR3 contains 14 residues. V lost 2 bases to trimming and J lost 7 bases; unmatched junction nucleotides: 6. CDR3 sequence (DNA): TGTGCCAGCAGCTTATCGGGGGGGAGCATGACCCAGTACTTC. It is translated as CASSLSGGSMTQYF.

This clone was detected ten times or more. CDR3 sequence reads: CASSAQGGATGELFF. CDR3 in DNA: TGCGCCAGCAGCGCCCAGGGAGGGGCCACCGGGGAGCTGTTTTTT. This chain uses TRBV5-1 with TRBJ2-2; 7 bases are shared with TRBD2. V shed 4 bases, J shed 4 bases, and the junction held 7 bases outside the gene matches. The CDR3 contains 15 residues. Germline lookup yields CDR1 SGHRS and CDR2 YFSETQ.

The chain combines TRBV19 with TRBJ1-3, with 8 nucleotides matching TRBD1. The CDR3 has 15 amino acids. V lost 5 bases to trimming and J lost 4 bases; unmatched junction nucleotides: 7. Germline-derived CDR1 and CDR2 are LNHDA and SQIVND (reference sequence). As DNA, the CDR3 is TGTGCCAGTAGTCCGGACAGGGCTAGCGGAAACACCATATATTTT. Protein: CASSPDRASGNTIYF.

This clone has a count of ten or more. This CDR3 reads CASSEARASGRPDEQFF. CDR3 coding DNA: TGTGCCAGCAGTGAAGCAAGAGCTAGCGGGAGGCCGGATGAGCAGTTCTTC. This chain joins TRBV2 and TRBJ2-1; 11 bases agree with TRBD2. After removal of 0 bases from V and 8 bases from J, the junction contained 9 bases not matched to a gene. This CDR3 is built from 17 residues. In germline, CDR1 is SNHLY, CDR2 FYNNEI.

There are a few counts of this clone. Within the sample, other DNA sequences also encode this same CDR3. The chain has TRBV18 and TRBJ1-1, with unresolved D. Germline CDR1 is KGHSH and CDR2 is LQKENI. With 1 base removed from V and 1 base from J, the gap between germline ends came to 4 bases. The CDR3 loop spans 13 amino acids. The CDR3 loop is CASSPQANTEAFF. DNA for the CDR3: TGTGCCAGCTCACCACAGGCGAACACTGAAGCTTTCTTT.

V usage is TRBV6-6 and J usage is TRBJ2-5; tentatively, D is TRBD1 or TRBD2 (5 bases each). In germline, CDR1 is MNHNY, CDR2 SVGAGI (reference sequence). This CDR3 comprises 15 residues. V was shortened by 0 bases and J by 11 bases, with 19 bases between the two germline ends. CDR3 in amino acids: CASSYSAGTYTLQYF. In nucleotides, the CDR3 is TGTGCCAGCAGTTACTCGGCAGGGACGTATACGTTGCAGTACTTC.

The CDR3: CASSTGLAGGGAVTDTQYF. CDR3 sequence (DNA): TGCGCCAGCAGCACCGGACTAGCGGGAGGGGGAGCGGTCACAGATACGCAGTATTTT. The V gene is TRBV5-1, the J gene TRBJ2-3; TRBD2 agrees at 15 bases. The germline gives CDR1 SGHRS, CDR2 YFSETQ. CDR3 length: 19 residues. After removal of 4 bases from V and 2 bases from J, the junction contained 11 bases not matched to a gene.

V is TRBV14 and J is TRBJ1-2; 9 bases are a match to TRBD1. The germline CDR1 and CDR2 sequences are SGHDN and FVKESK. The CDR3 has 20 amino acids. With V trimmed by 3 bases and J by 0 bases, 17 bases remained unmatched. Here the CDR3 DNA reads TGTGCCAGCAGCCAGGCGCCGGGACAGGGTTTAGCAGGCCCTAACTATGGCTACACCTTC. Amino acids: CASSQAPGQGLAGPNYGYTF.